This TCR beta chain came from a study of T cell changes during pregnancy in multiple sclerosis. Clones were read by immunoSEQ multiplex PCR, and TCRdb kept only the in-frame ones, dropping some. The sample shows around 80,000 clones, 90% to 95% of them seen only once. The V end lost 5 bases, the J end lost 5 bases, and 9 bases lay between the germline ends. Germline CDR1 is SEHNR and CDR2 is FQNEAQ (reference sequence). The CDR3 totals 12 residues. This receptor was identified in a female donor in good health, enrolled as a control in a pregnancy study. The chain recombines TRBV7-9 with TRBJ2-5; D ambiguous. The sample in question was peripheral blood, obtained in the second trimester of pregnancy. The DNA for the CDR3 is TGTGCCAGCAGCCCAACAACCGAGACCCAGTACTTC. Its protein product is CASSPTTETQYF.